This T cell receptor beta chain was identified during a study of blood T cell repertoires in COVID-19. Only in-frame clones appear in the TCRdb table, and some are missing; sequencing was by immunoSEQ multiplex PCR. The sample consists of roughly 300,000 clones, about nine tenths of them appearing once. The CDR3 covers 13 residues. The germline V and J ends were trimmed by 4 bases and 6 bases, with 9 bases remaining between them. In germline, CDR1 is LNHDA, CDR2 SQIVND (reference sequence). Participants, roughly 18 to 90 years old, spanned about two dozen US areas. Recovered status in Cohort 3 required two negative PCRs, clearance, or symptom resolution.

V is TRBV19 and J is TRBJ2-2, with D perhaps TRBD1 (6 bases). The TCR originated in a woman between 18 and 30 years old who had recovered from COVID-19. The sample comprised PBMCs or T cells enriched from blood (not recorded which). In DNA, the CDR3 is TGTGCCAGTAGTACCGAGGGGGCCGGGGAGCTGTTTTTT. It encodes CASSTEGAGELFF.